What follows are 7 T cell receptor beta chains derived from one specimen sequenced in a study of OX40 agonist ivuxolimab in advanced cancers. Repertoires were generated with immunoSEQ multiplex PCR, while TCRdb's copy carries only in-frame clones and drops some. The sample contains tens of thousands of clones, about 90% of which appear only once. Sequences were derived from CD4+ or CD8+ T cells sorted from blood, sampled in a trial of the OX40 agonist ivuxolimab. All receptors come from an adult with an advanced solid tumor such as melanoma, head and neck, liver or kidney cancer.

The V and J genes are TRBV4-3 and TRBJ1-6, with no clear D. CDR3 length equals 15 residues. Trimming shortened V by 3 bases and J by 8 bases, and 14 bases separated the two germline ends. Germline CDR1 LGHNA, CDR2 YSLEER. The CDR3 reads CASSQGPFPYSPLHF. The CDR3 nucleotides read TGCGCCAGCAGCCAGGGCCCTTTTCCTTATTCACCCCTCCACTTT.

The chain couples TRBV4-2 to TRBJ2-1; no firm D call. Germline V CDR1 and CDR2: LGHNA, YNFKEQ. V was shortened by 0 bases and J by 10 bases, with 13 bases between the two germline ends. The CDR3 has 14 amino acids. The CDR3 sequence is CASSQDPWSDEQFF. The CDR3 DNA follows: TGTGCCAGCAGCCAAGACCCGTGGAGCGACGAGCAGTTCTTC.

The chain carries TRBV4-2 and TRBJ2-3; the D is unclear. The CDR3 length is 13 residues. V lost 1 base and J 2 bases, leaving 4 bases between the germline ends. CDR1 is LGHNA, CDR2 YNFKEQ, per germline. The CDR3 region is CASSQGSTDTQYF. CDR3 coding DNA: TGTGCCAGCAGCCAAGGGTCCACAGATACGCAGTATTTT.

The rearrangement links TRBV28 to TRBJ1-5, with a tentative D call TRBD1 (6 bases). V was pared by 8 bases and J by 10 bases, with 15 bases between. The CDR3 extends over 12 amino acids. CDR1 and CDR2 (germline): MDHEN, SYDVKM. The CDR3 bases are TGTGCCAGCGGAAACAGGGCTCACCCCCAGCATTTT. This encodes CASGNRAHPQHF. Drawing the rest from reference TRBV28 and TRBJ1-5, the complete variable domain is DVKVTQSSRYLVKRTGEKVFLECVQDMDHENMFWYRQDPGLGLRLIYFSYDVKMKEKGDIPEGYSVSREKKERFSLILESASTNQTSMYLCASGNRAHPQHFGDGTRLSIL.

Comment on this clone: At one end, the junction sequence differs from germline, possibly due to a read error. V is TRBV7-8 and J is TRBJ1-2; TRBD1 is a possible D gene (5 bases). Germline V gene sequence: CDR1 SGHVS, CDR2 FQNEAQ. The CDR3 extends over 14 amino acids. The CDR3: CASSPSQGGYDYTF. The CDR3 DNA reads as TGTGCCAGCAGCCCAAGTCAGGGTGGGTATGACTACACCTTC.

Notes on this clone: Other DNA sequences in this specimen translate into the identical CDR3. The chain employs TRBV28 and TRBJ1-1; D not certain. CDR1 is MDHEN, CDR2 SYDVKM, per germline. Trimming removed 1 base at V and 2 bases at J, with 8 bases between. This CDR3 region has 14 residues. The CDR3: CASSLLGENTEAFF. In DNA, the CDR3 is TGTGCCAGCAGTTTATTGGGCGAAAACACTGAAGCTTTCTTT. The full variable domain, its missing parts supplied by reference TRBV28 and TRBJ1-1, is DVKVTQSSRYLVKRTGEKVFLECVQDMDHENMFWYRQDPGLGLRLIYFSYDVKMKEKGDIPEGYSVSREKKERFSLILESASTNQTSMYLCASSLLGENTEAFFGQGTRLTVV.

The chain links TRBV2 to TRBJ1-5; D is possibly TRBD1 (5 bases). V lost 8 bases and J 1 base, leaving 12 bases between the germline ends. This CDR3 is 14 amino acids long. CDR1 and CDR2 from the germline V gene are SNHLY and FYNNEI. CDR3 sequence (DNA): TGTGCCAGCTTAGGGGTGGGGAGCAATCAGCCCCAGCATTTT. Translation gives CASLGVGSNQPQHF.